The entry below describes one TCR beta chain. The specificity of this receptor is unknown. Per-nucleotide qualities are absent, and no much larger clonotype sits a single base away. Patients with a history of autoimmune disease or receiving systemic immunosuppression were excluded from the trial. Peripheral blood for TCR sequencing was collected from all dose cohorts at baseline, on cycle 4 day 1, and on cycle 7 day 1. The samples were drawn from a first-in-human, open-label, multicenter phase I dose-escalation trial of ivuxolimab. The trial enrolled adults with locally advanced or metastatic head and neck squamous cell, hepatocellular, melanoma or renal cell carcinoma. Before TCR sequencing, CD4+ T cells and CD8+ T cells were sorted from peripheral blood as separate populations. Genomic DNA was isolated from the sorted cells so that the TCRbeta CDR3 region could be sequenced. TCRbeta CDR3 regions were sequenced using the immunoSEQ Assay. Imported from immuneACCESS, the table was reduced by TCRdb to in-frame sequences with V and J called. These copies leave out some clones; in studies compared against another copy, an unresolved V gene accounts for under half, and the cause of the remainder is not known. This sample holds 75,000 to 95,000 clones; roughly nine tenths were observed only once. Roughly 10% of the sample is held by the ten biggest clonotypes.

These data are taken from a study of OX40 agonist ivuxolimab in advanced cancers. General notes on the study: Ivuxolimab, which targeted the costimulatory receptor OX40 (CD134), was an agonistic, fully human IgG2 monoclonal antibody. Intravenous ivuxolimab was administered to patients every 2 weeks at six dose levels: 0.01, 0.1, 0.3, 1.5, 3 and 10 mg/kg. Of the roughly 52 patients in dose escalation, some 20 had hepatocellular carcinoma, approximately 15 had melanoma, 9 had renal cell carcinoma and 9 had head and neck cancer. A male proportion of roughly 80% and a mean age of about 60 years, ranging from roughly 23 to 80, were recorded for the dose-escalation cohort. Patients were allowed to have had prior anti-PD-1, anti-PD-L1 or anti-CTLA-4 therapy, and about 40% of the dose-escalation patients had been treated with checkpoint inhibitors. Partial responses occurred in three dose-escalation patients, of whom one had hepatocellular carcinoma and two had cutaneous melanoma. The point of sequencing TCRbeta in the periphery was to test whether ivuxolimab changed TCR sequence diversity and drove clonal T-cell expansion. The paper reports the monotherapy dose-escalation portion (N of about 47 patients) of the phase I ivuxolimab trial. General findings and caveats noted by the study authors: In partial responders in the 0.1-3.0 mg/kg groups, normalized peripheral clonal expansion was found to be among the lowest, especially among CD8+ T cells. Clonal expansion of both CD4+ and CD8+ blood T cells was observed from baseline to week 6 at doses 0.1 to 3.0 mg/kg. The antigen specificity of the clonally expanded peripheral T cells was not determined. After ivuxolimab, CD8+ T cells had more expanded clones than CD4+ T cells on average. Low levels of normalized T-cell clonal expansion were also shown by some nonresponding patients.

V is clipped by 1 base and J by 0 bases, and the sequence between their germline boundaries is 4 bases long. The CDR1 and CDR2 encoded by the germline V gene are MNHNS and SASEGT. Taken from cysteine to phenylalanine, the CDR3 has 14 residues. This entry keeps only the CDR3 DNA: 42 bases, framed from base 1. This sample comprised CD4+ or CD8+ T cells sorted from blood, obtained in a trial of the OX40 agonist ivuxolimab. The receptor chain draws on TRBV6-1 and TRBJ2-1; the D gene lacks a confident call. The source is an adult with an advanced solid tumor such as melanoma, head and neck, liver or kidney cancer. The nucleotide sequence reads TGTGCCAGCAGTGAAGACAGCTCCTACAATGAGCAGTTCTTC. Its protein product is CASSEDSSYNEQFF.